These 29 T cell receptor beta chains came from one sample sequenced in a study of monozygotic twins with inflammatory bowel disease (dated by TCRdb to the late 2010s). The library came from 5' RACE. The sample was run on an Illumina HiSeq 2500. Each entry corresponds to one CDR3 protein sequence from reads that TCRdb reprocessed, and DNA is not given. This sample's table contains 110,000 to 150,000 distinct CDR3 sequences. The ten top clones hold 1% to 1.5% of the sample. Material: blood. These TCRs come from a human donor with ulcerative colitis or Crohn's disease, or a healthy co-twin of an affected twin (not recorded which).

The chain recombines TRBV5-1 with TRBJ2-5. Per the germline V gene, CDR1 is SGHRS and CDR2 is YFSETQ. This CDR3 has 14 residues. CDR3: CASSRRHVQETQYF. Variable domain in full (rest from reference TRBV5-1 and TRBJ2-5): KAGVTQTPRYLIKTRGQQVTLSCSPISGHRSVSWYQQTPGQGLQFLFEYFSETQRNKGNFPGRFSGRQFSNSRSEMNVSTLELGDSALYLCASSRRHVQETQYFGPGTRLLVL.

V gene TRBV12-3 or TRBV12-4 combines with J gene TRBJ2-2. This CDR3 contains 11 residues. The CDR3 reads CASSPDGELFF.

The CDR3: CASSSTGGTNYGYTF. The chain recombines TRBV7-9 with TRBJ1-2; with no DNA, the TCRdb D assignment of TRBD1 cannot be verified. Germline CDR1 SEHNR, CDR2 FQNEAQ (reference sequence). The length of the CDR3 is 15 residues.

The chain recombines TRBV13 with TRBJ2-3; absent DNA, TCRdb's TRBD1 call cannot be checked. This CDR3 comprises 14 residues. Germline V lookup: CDR1 PRHDT, CDR2 FYEKMQ (reference sequence). CDR3 amino acids: CASSPGVYTDTQYF.

The V and J genes are TRBV5-1 and TRBJ1-1. The CDR3 is 13 residues long. Germline V gives CDR1 SGHRS, CDR2 YFSETQ. CDR3 residues: CASSLGARAEAFF.

The rearrangement links TRBV3-1 to TRBJ1-1. The germline gives CDR1 LGHDT, CDR2 YNNKEL (reference sequence). The CDR3 extends over 15 amino acids. CDR3 residues: CASSRTRGRGTEAFF. Looking up the rest from reference TRBV3-1 and TRBJ1-1 gives the full variable domain: DTAVSQTPKYLVTQMGNDKSIKCEQNLGHDTMYWYKQDSKKFLKIMFSYNNKELIINETVPNRFSPKSPDKAHLNLHINSLELGDSAVYFCASSRTRGRGTEAFFGQGTRLTVV.

This chain links TRBV25-1 with TRBJ2-7. The CDR3 has 15 amino acids. Germline CDR1 is MGHDK and CDR2 is SYGVNS. The CDR3 region is CASSAQWVAPYEQYF.

The chain couples TRBV20-1 to TRBJ1-5; TCRdb outputs TRBD1, but without DNA this stays unchecked. Germline V gene sequence: CDR1 DFQATT, CDR2 SNEGSKA (reference sequence). This CDR3 spans 13 amino acids. The CDR3 protein is CSALTGEGQPQHF.

The chain uses TRBV6-1 and TRBJ1-1. This CDR3 is 13 amino acids long. The germline CDR1 and CDR2 sequences are MNHNS and SASEGT. The CDR3 loop reads CASSERISTEAFF.

The chain carries TRBV5-1 and TRBJ2-1. The CDR3 has 15 amino acids. Germline assignment: CDR1 SGHRS and CDR2 YFSETQ. CDR3 residues: CASRGETDSYNEQFF.

The chain recombines TRBV2 with TRBJ2-4; TCRdb proposes TRBD1, but this gene call is untestable without DNA. The CDR3 spans 13 residues. In germline, CDR1 is SNHLY, CDR2 FYNNEI. The CDR3 here is CASSADRGNIQYF. The full variable domain, rest sourced from reference TRBV2 and TRBJ2-4, is EPEVTQTPSHQVTQMGQEVILRCVPISNHLYFYWYRQILGQKVEFLVSFYNNEISEKSEIFDDQFSVERPDGSNFTLKIRSTKLEDSAMYFCASSADRGNIQYFGAGTRLSVL.

This chain uses TRBV5-4 with TRBJ2-1. This CDR3 region has 15 residues. In germline, CDR1 is SGHNT, CDR2 YYREEE (reference sequence). CDR3: CASTKGRESYNEQFF.

The rearrangement links TRBV7-2 to TRBJ2-3; as DNA is missing, the TRBD1 call by TCRdb cannot be tested. The CDR3 is 16 amino acids. Germline V gene lookup returns CDR1 SGHTA and CDR2 FQGNSA. CDR3 protein: CASSPTGGVGTDTQYF.

The V and J genes are TRBV7-3 and TRBJ2-3; TCRdb gives TRBD1 as the D gene, but with no DNA this cannot be confirmed. This CDR3 is built from 13 residues. Germline CDR1 SGHTA, CDR2 FQGTGA. The CDR3 sequence is CASSFRASDTQYF.

V gene TRBV6-1 combines with J gene TRBJ1-5; TCRdb lists TRBD1, though no DNA is available to test this call. Germline-derived CDR1 and CDR2 are MNHNS and SASEGT. The CDR3 consists of 15 residues. This CDR3 reads CASRPPGHSNQPQHF.

The chain carries TRBV20-1 and TRBJ2-2. CDR3 length: 12 residues. Germline V gene sequence: CDR1 DFQATT, CDR2 SNEGSKA (reference sequence). The CDR3: CSARDRPGELFF.

This rearrangement joins TRBV20-1 to TRBJ2-7; TCRdb's D call of TRBD1 is untestable without DNA. The length of the CDR3 is 14 residues. CDR1 is DFQATT, CDR2 SNEGSKA, per germline (reference sequence). The CDR3 spells CSARQGVAPYEQYF.

The chain employs TRBV10-3 and TRBJ2-1; TCRdb gives TRBD2 as the D gene, but with no DNA this cannot be confirmed. The CDR3 spans 16 residues. Germline V gives CDR1 ENHRY, CDR2 SYGVKD. CDR3 sequence: CAISERGLAGEGEQFF.

V and J are TRBV11-2 and TRBJ2-1; TCRdb picks TRBD2, but there is no DNA to check that call. Germline V gives CDR1 SGHAT, CDR2 FQNNGV. CDR3 length: 15 residues. The CDR3 protein is CASSWTSGSRNEQFF.

V usage is TRBV20-1 and J usage is TRBJ1-4. Germline V gene data show CDR1 as DFQATT and CDR2 as SNEGSKA (reference sequence). This CDR3 region has 13 residues. CDR3 loop: CSAYRTENEKLFF.

The chain combines TRBV5-1 with TRBJ1-5. The CDR3 length is 13 residues. The germline gives CDR1 SGHRS, CDR2 YFSETQ. The CDR3 loop reads CACSLDPFQPQHF.

The chain joins TRBV20-1 to TRBJ2-7; TCRdb designates TRBD2, a call that cannot be tested without DNA. CDR1 is DFQATT, CDR2 SNEGSKA, per germline (reference sequence). The CDR3 is made up of 17 amino acids. The CDR3: CSARSQIRLADLYEQYF.

V and J are TRBV5-1 and TRBJ1-4. From germline, CDR1 is SGHRS and CDR2 YFSETQ. The CDR3 consists of 15 residues. The CDR3: CASSILGATNEKLFF.

The V gene is TRBV6-2 or TRBV6-3, the J gene TRBJ2-7. The germline gives CDR1 MNHEY, CDR2 SVGEGT. The length of the CDR3 is 12 residues. The chain's CDR3 is CASSSKGYEQYF.

This rearrangement joins TRBV7-2 to TRBJ1-2; the D call from TCRdb, TRBD1, cannot be confirmed without DNA. Looked up from germline, CDR1 is SGHTA and CDR2 is FQGNSA. The CDR3 consists of 15 residues. The CDR3 sequence is CASSLDGPLGYGYTF.

The V and J genes are TRBV20-1 and TRBJ1-1. The CDR3 has 12 amino acids. CDR1 and CDR2 (germline): DFQATT, SNEGSKA (reference sequence). The CDR3 loop reads CSARGANTEAFF.

V usage is TRBV5-1 and J usage is TRBJ1-1; the D gene TCRdb calls, TRBD1, cannot be checked with no DNA. The CDR3 is made up of 14 amino acids. In germline, CDR1 is SGHRS, CDR2 YFSETQ. The CDR3 sequence: CASSLALGRTEAFF.

The chain uses TRBV6-2 or TRBV6-3 and TRBJ2-7; with no DNA, the TCRdb D assignment of TRBD2 cannot be verified. This CDR3 has 14 amino acids. Germline-derived CDR1 and CDR2 are MNHEY and SVGEGT. Here the CDR3 reads CASTPRSGSYEQYF.

The chain couples TRBV5-1 to TRBJ2-7. Germline V gives CDR1 SGHRS, CDR2 YFSETQ. The CDR3 is 13 residues long. The CDR3 sequence is CASSFSTLNEQYF. The full variable domain, its missing parts supplied by reference TRBV5-1 and TRBJ2-7, is KAGVTQTPRYLIKTRGQQVTLSCSPISGHRSVSWYQQTPGQGLQFLFEYFSETQRNKGNFPGRFSGRQFSNSRSEMNVSTLELGDSALYLCASSFSTLNEQYFGPGTRLTVT.